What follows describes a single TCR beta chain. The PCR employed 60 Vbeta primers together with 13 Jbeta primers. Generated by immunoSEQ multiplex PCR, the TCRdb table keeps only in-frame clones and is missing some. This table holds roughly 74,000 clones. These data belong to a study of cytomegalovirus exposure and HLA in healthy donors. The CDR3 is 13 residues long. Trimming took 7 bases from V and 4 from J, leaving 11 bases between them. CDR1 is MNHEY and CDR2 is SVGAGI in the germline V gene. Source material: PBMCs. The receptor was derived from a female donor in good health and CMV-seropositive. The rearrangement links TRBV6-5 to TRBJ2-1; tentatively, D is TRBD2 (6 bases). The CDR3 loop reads CASTQGGYNEQFF. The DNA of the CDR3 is TGTGCCAGCACCCAGGGAGGTTACAATGAGCAGTTCTTC.